The clone carrying this T cell receptor beta chain was picked up many times. Its antigen is not known. The data stem from a study of CD8+CD57+ T cells in acquired aplastic anemia. Points from the study as a whole: Patients had roughly 29 CD8+ CDR3 sequences in common with controls (the shared set).

Genomic DNA templated the TCR beta VDJ and CDR3 profiling. TCRdb analysed the reads with MiXCR anew, one entry per CDR3 protein. The sample lists hundreds of thousands of distinct CDR3 sequences; less than 60% were seen once. Before being chosen for sequencing, patients had shown CD8+CD57+ cell expansion by flow cytometry. The V end was cut by 5 bases, the J end by 3 bases, with 8 bases between. This CDR3 is built from 12 residues. The sequence came from a human donor with aplastic anemia. This chain links TRBV12-3 or TRBV12-4 with TRBJ2-7, with D perhaps TRBD2 (5 bases). The sequenced sample was sorted CD4+, CD8+, or CD8+CD57+ T cells (not recorded which) from PBMCs. The DNA for the CDR3 is TGTGCCAGCAGTCGGGGAGACTACGAGCAGTACTTC. This translates into CASSRGDYEQYF.